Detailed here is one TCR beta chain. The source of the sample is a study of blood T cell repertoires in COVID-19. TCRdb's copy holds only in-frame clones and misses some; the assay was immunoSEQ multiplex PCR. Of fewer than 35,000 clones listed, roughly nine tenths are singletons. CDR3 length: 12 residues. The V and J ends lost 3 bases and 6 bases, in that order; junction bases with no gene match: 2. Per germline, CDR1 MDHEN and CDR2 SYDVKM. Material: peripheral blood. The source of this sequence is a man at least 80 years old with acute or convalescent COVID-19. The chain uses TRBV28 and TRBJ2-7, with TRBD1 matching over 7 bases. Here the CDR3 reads CASSLAGGEQYF. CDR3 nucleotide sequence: TGTGCCAGCAGTTTGGCAGGGGGCGAGCAGTACTTC.